These 10 T cell receptor beta chains share one sample of origin, sequenced in a study of shared clonotypes between healthy human individuals. Some clones are missing from TCRdb's copy, which holds only in-frame ones; the method was immunoSEQ multiplex PCR. The repertoire has roughly 500,000 clones, roughly 95% of them found once; the top ten carry 0.05% to 0.07%. The sequencing input was naive CD4+ T cells sorted from blood. Regarding subset: CD45RA+ positively selected. The source of these receptors is a woman aged 25 to 39 in good health.

This sequence joins TRBV7-2 and TRBJ2-1, with 7 positions matching TRBD2. V shed 4 bases, J shed 3 bases, and the junction held 3 bases outside the gene matches. Germline loops: CDR1 SGHTA, CDR2 FQGNSA. The CDR3 has 14 residues. This CDR3 is CASSSSGNYNEQFF. The DNA of the CDR3 is TGTGCCAGCAGCTCGAGCGGGAACTACAATGAGCAGTTCTTC.

V usage is TRBV28 and J usage is TRBJ1-3, with D possibly TRBD1 on 5 matching bases. The CDR3 consists of 15 residues. Germline lookup yields CDR1 MDHEN and CDR2 SYDVKM. Trimming shortened V by 5 bases and J by 0 bases, and 11 bases separated the two germline ends. In nucleotides, the CDR3 is TGTGCCAGCAGTCACCAGGGAGTCTCTGGAAACACCATATATTTT. It is translated as CASSHQGVSGNTIYF.

The V and J genes are TRBV7-9 and TRBJ1-5, with D unresolved. The length of the CDR3 is 13 residues. Germline CDR1 reads SEHNR; CDR2 reads FQNEAQ (reference sequence). Trimming took 3 bases from V and 3 from J, leaving 6 bases between them. For the CDR3, the DNA is TGTGCCAGCAGCTTGAGCGACAATCAGCCCCAGCATTTT. Translation gives CASSLSDNQPQHF. The full variable domain, rest sourced from reference TRBV7-9 and TRBJ1-5, is DTGVSQNPRHKITKRGQNVTFRCDPISEHNRLYWYRQTLGQGPEFLTYFQNEAQLEKSRLLSDRFSAERPKGSFSTLEIQRTEQGDSAMYLCASSLSDNQPQHFGDGTRLSIL.

J is TRBJ2-3 and V is TRBV7-2; 11 bases are shared with TRBD2. CDR1 is SGHTA, CDR2 FQGNSA, per germline. J gave up 0 bases and V 5 bases, and 4 bases lay outside the gene matches. The CDR3 loop spans 16 amino acids. The CDR3 is CASSPRLAGSTDTQYF. Written as DNA, the CDR3 is TGTGCCAGCAGCCCAAGACTAGCGGGGAGCACAGATACGCAGTATTTT.

This rearrangement joins TRBV2 to TRBJ2-1; D remains ambiguous. From germline, CDR1 is SNHLY and CDR2 FYNNEI. This CDR3 is 11 amino acids long. For the CDR3, the DNA is TGTGTCACTGGGCGATTGAATGAGCAGTTCTTC. This sequence encodes CVTGRLNEQFF.

The V gene is TRBV10-3, the J gene TRBJ2-7, with a weak D call TRBD1 (6 bases). The CDR3 totals 15 residues. The V end was cut by 6 bases, the J end by 6 bases, with 21 bases between. In germline, CDR1 is ENHRY, CDR2 SYGVKD. The CDR3 loop is CAISRTAPLSAEQYF. CDR3 in DNA: TGTGCCATCAGCCGGACAGCCCCTCTTTCTGCCGAGCAGTACTTC.

The V and J genes are TRBV28 and TRBJ2-5; 7 bases are a match to TRBD1. Gene TRBJ2-7 matches the end of the DNA better, so the J call may be wrong. The germline CDR1 and CDR2 sequences are MDHEN and SYDVKM. The CDR3 length is 15 residues. The CDR3 DNA is TGTGCCAGCAGTTTAAATGGACAGGTGATCTACGAGCAGTACTTC. Protein: CASSLNGQVIYEQYF.

This chain joins TRBV5-4 and TRBJ2-7, with TRBD2 matching over 11 bases. Looked up from germline, CDR1 is SGHNT and CDR2 is YYREEE (reference sequence). J lost 5 bases, V lost 0 bases, and 7 bases had no gene match. This CDR3 comprises 16 residues. The CDR3 bases are TGTGCCAGCAGCTTGGTACTAGCGGGGGCGAGTGACGAGCAGTACTTC. It codes for CASSLVLAGASDEQYF.

The V gene is TRBV27, the J gene TRBJ2-7; D not resolved. V lost 5 bases to trimming and J lost 2 bases, with 13 bases between them. This CDR3 spans 14 amino acids. CDR1 and CDR2 from the germline V gene are MNHEY and SMNVEV (reference sequence). The CDR3 coding sequence is TGTGCCAGCAGTCTCAGACTTTTAGCCTACGAGCAGTACTTC. This sequence encodes CASSLRLLAYEQYF.

The chain is built from TRBV9 and TRBJ1-2; the match to TRBD1 covers 11 bases. Germline CDR1 and CDR2: SGDLS and YYNGEE. The CDR3 is 15 amino acids. V lost 5 bases, J lost 0 bases, and 3 bases stayed unmatched. The CDR3 DNA is TGTGCCAGCAGTCAGGGACAGGGGGCTAACTATGGCTACACCTTC. Translated: CASSQGQGANYGYTF.